This T cell receptor (beta chain) comes out of a study of blood T cell repertoires in COVID-19. Overall study context: Samples representing acute and convalescent COVID-19 were sourced from the United States, Italy and Spain. PBMCs, B-cell-depleted T cells, or T cells provided the cDNA or gDNA that made up the material.

Per the original methods: Estimates of nucleated cell counts were drawn from the amplification of reference gene primers. Some clones are missing from TCRdb's copy, which holds only in-frame ones; the method was immunoSEQ multiplex PCR. V and J calls and clone size are those listed in that table; D and trimming were worked out from the DNA. The sample yields approximately 110,000 clones, around 91% seen once. The sample was peripheral blood. The origin of this receptor is a woman older than 75 with acute or convalescent COVID-19.

The CDR3, as DNA: TGTGCCAGCAGGCGTACAACAGGTTACGAGCAGTACTTC. Amino acid sequence: CASRRTTGYEQYF. V gene TRBV12-3 or TRBV12-4 combines with J gene TRBJ2-7, with D perhaps matching TRBD1 (5 bases). The CDR3 length is 13 residues. The germline V and J ends were trimmed by 6 bases and 4 bases, with 13 bases remaining between them.